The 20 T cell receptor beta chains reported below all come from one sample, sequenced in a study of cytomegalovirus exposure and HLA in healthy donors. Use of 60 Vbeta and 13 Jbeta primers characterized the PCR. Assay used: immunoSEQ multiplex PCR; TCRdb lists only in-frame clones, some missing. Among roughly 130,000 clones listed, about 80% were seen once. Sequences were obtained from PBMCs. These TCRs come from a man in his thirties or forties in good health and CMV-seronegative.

In DNA, the CDR3 is TGTGCCAGCAGCGTCTTAAAAACAGATACGCAGTATTTT. It translates to CASSVLKTDTQYF. The gene calls are TRBV9 and TRBJ2-3; no firm D call. Trimming shortened V by 2 bases and J by 3 bases, and 7 bases separated the two germline ends. CDR3 length: 13 amino acids. The germline CDR1 and CDR2 sequences are SGDLS and YYNGEE.

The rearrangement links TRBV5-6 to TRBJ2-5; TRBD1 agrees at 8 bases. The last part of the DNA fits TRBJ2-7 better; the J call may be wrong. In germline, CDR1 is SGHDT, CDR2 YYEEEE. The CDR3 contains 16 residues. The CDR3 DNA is TGTGCCAGCAGCTTGGTGTGGGACAGGTCAACCTACGAGCAGTACTTC. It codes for CASSLVWDRSTYEQYF.

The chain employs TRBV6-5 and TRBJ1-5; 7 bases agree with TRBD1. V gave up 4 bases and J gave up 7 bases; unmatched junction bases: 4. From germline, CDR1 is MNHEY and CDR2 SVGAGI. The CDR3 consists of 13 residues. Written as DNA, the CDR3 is TGTGCCAGCAGTTTACAGGGGTACCAGCCCCAGCATTTT. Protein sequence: CASSLQGYQPQHF.

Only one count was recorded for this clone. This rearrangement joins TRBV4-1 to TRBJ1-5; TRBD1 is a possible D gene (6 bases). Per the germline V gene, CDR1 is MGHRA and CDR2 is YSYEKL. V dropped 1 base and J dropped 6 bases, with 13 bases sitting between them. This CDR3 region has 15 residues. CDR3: CASSQVSTGTQPQHF. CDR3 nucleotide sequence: TGCGCCAGCAGCCAAGTTTCGACAGGCACTCAGCCCCAGCATTTT.

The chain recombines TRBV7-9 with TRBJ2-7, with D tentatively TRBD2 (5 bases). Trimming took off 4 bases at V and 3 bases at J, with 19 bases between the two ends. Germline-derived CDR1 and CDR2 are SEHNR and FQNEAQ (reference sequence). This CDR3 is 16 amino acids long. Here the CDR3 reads CASSSSRASTSYEQYF. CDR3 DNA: TGTGCCAGCAGCTCATCCCGGGCCTCCACTAGCTACGAGCAGTACTTC.

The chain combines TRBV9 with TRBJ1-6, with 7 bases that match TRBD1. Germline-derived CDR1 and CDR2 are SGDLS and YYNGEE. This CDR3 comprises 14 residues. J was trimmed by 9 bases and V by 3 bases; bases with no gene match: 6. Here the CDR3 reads CASSGQGKGSPLHF. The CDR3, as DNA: TGTGCCAGCAGCGGACAGGGAAAAGGTTCACCCCTCCACTTT. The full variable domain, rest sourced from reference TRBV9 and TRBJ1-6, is DSGVTQTPKHLITATGQRVTLRCSPRSGDLSVYWYQQSLDQGLQFLIQYYNGEERAKGNILERFSAQQFPDLHSELNLSSLELGDSALYFCASSGQGKGSPLHFGNGTRLTVT.

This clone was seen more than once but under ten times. The DNA of the CDR3 is TGTGCCAGCAGCGGCGGGAAAGCCTACGAGCAGTACTTC. Amino acid sequence: CASSGGKAYEQYF. This rearrangement joins TRBV6-1 to TRBJ2-7, with a possible D match to TRBD2 (6 bases). The germline V gene encodes CDR1 MNHNS and CDR2 SASEGT. Trimming took 6 bases from V and 2 from J, leaving 11 bases between them. The CDR3 sequence is 13 residues long.

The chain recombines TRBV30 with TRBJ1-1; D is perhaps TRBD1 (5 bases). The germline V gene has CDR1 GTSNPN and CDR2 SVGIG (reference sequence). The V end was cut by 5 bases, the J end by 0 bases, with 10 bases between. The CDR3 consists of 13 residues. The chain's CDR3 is CAWAGRMNTEAFF. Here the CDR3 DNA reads TGTGCCTGGGCGGGACGGATGAACACTGAAGCTTTCTTT. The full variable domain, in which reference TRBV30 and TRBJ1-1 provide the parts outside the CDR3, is SQTIHQWPATLVQPVGSPLSLECTVEGTSNPNLYWYRQAAGRGLQLLFYSVGIGQISSEVPQNLSASRPQDRQFILSSKKLLLSDSGFYLCAWAGRMNTEAFFGQGTRLTVV.

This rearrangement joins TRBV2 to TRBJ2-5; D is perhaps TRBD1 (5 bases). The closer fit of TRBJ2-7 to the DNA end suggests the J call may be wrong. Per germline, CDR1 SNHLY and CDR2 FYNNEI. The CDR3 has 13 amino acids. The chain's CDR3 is CASSVQDPDEQYF. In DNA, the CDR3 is TGTGCCAGCAGTGTACAGGACCCGGACGAGCAGTACTTC.

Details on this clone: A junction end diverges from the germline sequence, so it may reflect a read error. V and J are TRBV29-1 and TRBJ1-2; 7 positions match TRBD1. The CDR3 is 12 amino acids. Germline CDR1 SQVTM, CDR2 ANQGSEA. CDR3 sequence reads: CSAMTGRNDYPF. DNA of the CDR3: TGCAGCGCTATGACAGGGAGAAACGACTACCCCTTC.

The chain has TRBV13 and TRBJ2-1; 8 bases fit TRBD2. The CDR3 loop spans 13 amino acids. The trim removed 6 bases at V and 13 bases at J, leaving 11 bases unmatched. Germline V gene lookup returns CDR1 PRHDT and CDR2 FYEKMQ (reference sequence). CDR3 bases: TGTGCCAGCAGTCCTCCGAGACTAGCGTATCAGTTCTTC. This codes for CASSPPRLAYQFF.

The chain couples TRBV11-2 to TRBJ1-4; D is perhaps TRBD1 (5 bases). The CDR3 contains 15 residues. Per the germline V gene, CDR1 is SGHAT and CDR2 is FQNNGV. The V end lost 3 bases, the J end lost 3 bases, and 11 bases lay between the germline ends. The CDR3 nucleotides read TGTGCCAGCAGCTTCCAGGGAGGGGCTAATGAAAAACTGTTTTTT. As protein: CASSFQGGANEKLFF.

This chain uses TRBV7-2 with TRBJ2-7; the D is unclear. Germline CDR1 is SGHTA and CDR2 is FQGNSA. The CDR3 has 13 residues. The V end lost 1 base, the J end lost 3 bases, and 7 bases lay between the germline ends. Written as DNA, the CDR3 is TGTGCCAGCAGCTTAGATCCGGTCTACGAGCAGTACTTC. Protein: CASSLDPVYEQYF.

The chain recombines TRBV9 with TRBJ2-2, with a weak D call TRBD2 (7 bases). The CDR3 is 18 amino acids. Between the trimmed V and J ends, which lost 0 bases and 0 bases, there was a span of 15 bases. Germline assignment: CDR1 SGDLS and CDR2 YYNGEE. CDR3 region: CASSVGGGGGANTGELFF. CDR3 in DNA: TGTGCCAGCAGCGTAGGGGGAGGCGGGGGCGCGAACACCGGGGAGCTGTTTTTT. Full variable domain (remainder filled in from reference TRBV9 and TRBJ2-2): DSGVTQTPKHLITATGQRVTLRCSPRSGDLSVYWYQQSLDQGLQFLIQYYNGEERAKGNILERFSAQQFPDLHSELNLSSLELGDSALYFCASSVGGGGGANTGELFFGEGSRLTVL.

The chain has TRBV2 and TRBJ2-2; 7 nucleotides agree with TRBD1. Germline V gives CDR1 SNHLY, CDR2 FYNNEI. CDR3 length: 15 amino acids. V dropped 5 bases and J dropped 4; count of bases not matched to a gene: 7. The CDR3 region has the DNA TGTGCCAGCAGTATAGACAGGGCGATCACCGGGGAGCTGTTTTTT. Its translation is CASSIDRAITGELFF.

CDR3 in DNA: TGTGCCAGCAGTCCGTTAGAAAAACTCTACAATGAGCAGTTCTTC. Protein product: CASSPLEKLYNEQFF. The gene calls are TRBV27 and TRBJ2-1; D unclear. Per germline, CDR1 MNHEY and CDR2 SMNVEV (reference sequence). The CDR3 has 15 amino acids. Trimming stripped 5 bases from V and 3 bases from J, with 14 bases between.

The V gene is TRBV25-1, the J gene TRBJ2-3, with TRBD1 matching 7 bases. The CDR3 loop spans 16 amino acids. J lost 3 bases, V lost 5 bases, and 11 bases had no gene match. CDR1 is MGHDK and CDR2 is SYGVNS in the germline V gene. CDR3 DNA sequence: TGTGCCAGCAGTCAGTACAGGGGCCGACCAACAGATACGCAGTATTTT. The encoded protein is CASSQYRGRPTDTQYF.

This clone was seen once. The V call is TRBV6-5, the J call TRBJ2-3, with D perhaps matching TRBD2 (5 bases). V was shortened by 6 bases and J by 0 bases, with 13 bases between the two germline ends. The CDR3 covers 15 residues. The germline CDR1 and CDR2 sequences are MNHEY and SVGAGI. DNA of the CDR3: TGTGCCAGCAGCACGACTACATCTAGCACAGATACGCAGTATTTT. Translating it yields CASSTTTSSTDTQYF.

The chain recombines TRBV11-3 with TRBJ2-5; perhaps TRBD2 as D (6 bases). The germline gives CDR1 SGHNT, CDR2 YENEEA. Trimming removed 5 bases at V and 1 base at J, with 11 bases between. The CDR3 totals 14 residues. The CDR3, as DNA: TGTGCCAGCAGCCGACGGGACTCCCAAGAGACCCAGTACTTC. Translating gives CASSRRDSQETQYF.

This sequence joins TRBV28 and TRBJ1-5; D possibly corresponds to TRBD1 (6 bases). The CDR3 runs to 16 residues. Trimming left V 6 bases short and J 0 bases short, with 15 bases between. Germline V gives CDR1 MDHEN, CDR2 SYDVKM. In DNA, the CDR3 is TGTGCCAGCAGCGGGACAAATAGTTATAGCAATCAGCCCCAGCATTTT. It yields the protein CASSGTNSYSNQPQHF. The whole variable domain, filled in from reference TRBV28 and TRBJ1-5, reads DVKVTQSSRYLVKRTGEKVFLECVQDMDHENMFWYRQDPGLGLRLIYFSYDVKMKEKGDIPEGYSVSREKKERFSLILESASTNQTSMYLCASSGTNSYSNQPQHFGDGTRLSIL.